This T cell receptor beta chain originates from a study of T cell responses to AZD1222 COVID-19 vaccine. Study-level results: Researchers report vaccine-associated CD4 TCRs spanning spike, with dominance at 160-218 and 743-854. Clonal diversity may have been underestimated in mostly white British donors. Per reports, nearly half of all spike-specific TCRs target regions that are unmutated in variants.

Note on this clone: Its antigen is not identified.

Clones were sequenced by immunoSEQ multiplex PCR, and TCRdb holds only the in-frame ones, with some missing. The sample yields about 60,000 clones, 84% seen once. This CDR3 spans 15 amino acids. The V end lost 5 bases, the J end lost 0 bases, and 14 bases lay between the germline ends. CDR1 and CDR2 from the germline V gene are DFQATT and SNEGSKA (reference sequence). The sample here was peripheral blood, taken on day 0 of AZD1222 vaccination. The receptor's source is an adult in good health. The chain carries TRBV20-1 and TRBJ1-5, with D hard to call. CDR3 in amino acids: CSARAGKNSNQPQHF. Written as DNA, the CDR3 is TGCAGTGCTCGTGCGGGGAAGAATAGCAATCAGCCCCAGCATTTT.